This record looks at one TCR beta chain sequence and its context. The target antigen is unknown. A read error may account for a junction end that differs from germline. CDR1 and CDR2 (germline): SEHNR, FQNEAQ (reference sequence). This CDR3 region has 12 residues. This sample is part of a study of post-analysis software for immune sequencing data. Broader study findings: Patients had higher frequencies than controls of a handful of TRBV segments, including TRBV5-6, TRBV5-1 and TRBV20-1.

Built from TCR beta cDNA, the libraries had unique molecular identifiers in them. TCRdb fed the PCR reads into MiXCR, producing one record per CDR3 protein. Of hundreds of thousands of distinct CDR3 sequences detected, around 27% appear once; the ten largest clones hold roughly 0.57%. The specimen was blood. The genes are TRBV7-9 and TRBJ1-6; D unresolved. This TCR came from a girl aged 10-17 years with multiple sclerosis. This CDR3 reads CASSLEDSPPHF. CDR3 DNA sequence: TGTGCCAGCAGCTTAGAAGACTCACCCCCCCACTTT.